Shown below are 7 T cell receptor beta chains from a single sample sequenced in a study of graft-versus-host responses after intestinal transplantation. Only in-frame clones appear in the TCRdb table, and some are missing; sequencing was by immunoSEQ multiplex PCR. The sample yields roughly 53,000 clones, roughly 89% seen once. Here the sequenced sample was PBMCs, taken 650 to 670 days after intestinal transplant. These receptors came from a human patient who received an intestinal transplant, so some T cells may come from the graft donor.

This chain joins TRBV5-1 and TRBJ1-1, with unresolved D. Per germline, CDR1 SGHRS and CDR2 YFSETQ. The V and J ends lost 0 bases and 5 bases respectively, with 8 bases between them. The CDR3 has 13 amino acids. CDR3: CASSLGGLTEAFF. The CDR3 nucleotides read TGCGCCAGCAGCTTGGGTGGTCTAACTGAAGCTTTCTTT.

The chain uses TRBV6-5 and TRBJ1-2; TRBD1 might be the D (5 bases). CDR3 length equals 13 residues. V lost 6 bases and J lost 4, with 12 bases in between. Per the germline V gene, CDR1 is MNHEY and CDR2 is SVGAGI. This CDR3 reads CASSLHGGYGYTF. The DNA for the CDR3 is TGTGCCAGCAGCCTACATGGGGGCTATGGCTACACCTTC.

The chain links TRBV4-1 to TRBJ2-3; 15 bases match TRBD2. Germline V gene sequence: CDR1 MGHRA, CDR2 YSYEKL. V lost 4 bases and J lost 7; bases outside the gene matches: 9. This CDR3 spans 17 amino acids. The DNA of the CDR3 is TGCGCCAGCAGCCCTAGGACTAGCGGGGGGGCATTAAATACGCAGTATTTT. This gives the protein CASSPRTSGGALNTQYF.

The chain employs TRBV7-9 and TRBJ1-2; D gene unclear. The V and J ends lost 2 bases and 8 bases respectively, with 12 bases between them. CDR3 length: 13 amino acids. Germline-derived CDR1 and CDR2 are SEHNR and FQNEAQ (reference sequence). The DNA for the CDR3 is TGTGCCAGCAGCTTACGGGGTGGTGAGGGCTACACCTTC. Its translation is CASSLRGGEGYTF.

The rearrangement links TRBV5-1 to TRBJ1-1; D is unresolved. The CDR3 runs to 14 residues. In germline, CDR1 is SGHRS, CDR2 YFSETQ. V gave up 6 bases and J gave up 3 bases, with 15 bases separating them. The DNA for the CDR3 is TGCGCCAGCAATATCGATGCTGGGGACACTGAAGCTTTCTTT. It translates to CASNIDAGDTEAFF.

This clone has only one observation. The rearrangement uses TRBV15 and TRBJ2-5; 10 nucleotides match TRBD2. CDR3 length equals 16 residues. Germline values: CDR1 LNHNV, CDR2 YYDKDF (reference sequence). Trimming cost V 0 bases and J 3 bases; bases outside gene matches: 4. The CDR3 sequence: CATSRDKRGGEETQYF. In DNA form, the CDR3 reads TGTGCCACCAGCAGAGATAAGCGGGGGGGCGAAGAGACCCAGTACTTC.

The chain carries TRBV29-1 and TRBJ1-2, with 7 bases identical to TRBD1. This CDR3 is built from 11 residues. Germline CDR1 and CDR2: SQVTM and ANQGSEA. Unmatched junction bases numbered 4, after V lost 4 bases and J lost 8 bases. The CDR3 DNA follows: TGCAGCGTTGCAGGGGGTAGCGGCTACACCTTC. Protein: CSVAGGSGYTF.